One and the same sample provided the 3 T cell receptor beta chains below, sequenced in a study of OX40 agonist ivuxolimab in advanced cancers. This table comes from immunoSEQ multiplex PCR, and its TCRdb copy is limited to in-frame clones, with some not included. The table has 40,000 or so clones, approximately 80% seen once. The sample here was CD4+ or CD8+ T cells sorted from blood, taken in a trial of the OX40 agonist ivuxolimab. The receptors were gathered from an adult with an advanced solid tumor such as melanoma, head and neck, liver or kidney cancer.

J is TRBJ2-7 and V is TRBV7-6; 7 bases match TRBD1. The ends lost 2 bases at V and 2 bases at J; junction bases unmatched: 0. The CDR3 has 13 amino acids. Germline CDR1 SGHVS, CDR2 FNYEAQ. The CDR3 bases are TGTGCCAGCAGCTTAACAGGGGCCTACGAGCAGTACTTC. This codes for CASSLTGAYEQYF.

The CDR3: CASLKAENTEAFF. CDR3 in DNA: TGTGCCAGTCTGAAAGCAGAGAACACTGAAGCTTTCTTT. V is TRBV19 and J is TRBJ1-1; D is unresolved. The CDR3 sequence is 13 residues long. The germline CDR1 and CDR2 sequences are LNHDA and SQIVND (reference sequence). V was shortened by 8 bases and J by 1 base, with 11 bases between the two germline ends.

V is TRBV10-3 and J is TRBJ2-3; D gene ambiguous. With 7 bases removed from V and 1 base from J, the gap between germline ends came to 12 bases. Germline V gene sequence: CDR1 ENHRY, CDR2 SYGVKD. The CDR3 is 14 amino acids. The CDR3, as DNA: TGTGCCATCACCATGTCGTTGGGCACAGATACGCAGTATTTT. It is translated as CAITMSLGTDTQYF.